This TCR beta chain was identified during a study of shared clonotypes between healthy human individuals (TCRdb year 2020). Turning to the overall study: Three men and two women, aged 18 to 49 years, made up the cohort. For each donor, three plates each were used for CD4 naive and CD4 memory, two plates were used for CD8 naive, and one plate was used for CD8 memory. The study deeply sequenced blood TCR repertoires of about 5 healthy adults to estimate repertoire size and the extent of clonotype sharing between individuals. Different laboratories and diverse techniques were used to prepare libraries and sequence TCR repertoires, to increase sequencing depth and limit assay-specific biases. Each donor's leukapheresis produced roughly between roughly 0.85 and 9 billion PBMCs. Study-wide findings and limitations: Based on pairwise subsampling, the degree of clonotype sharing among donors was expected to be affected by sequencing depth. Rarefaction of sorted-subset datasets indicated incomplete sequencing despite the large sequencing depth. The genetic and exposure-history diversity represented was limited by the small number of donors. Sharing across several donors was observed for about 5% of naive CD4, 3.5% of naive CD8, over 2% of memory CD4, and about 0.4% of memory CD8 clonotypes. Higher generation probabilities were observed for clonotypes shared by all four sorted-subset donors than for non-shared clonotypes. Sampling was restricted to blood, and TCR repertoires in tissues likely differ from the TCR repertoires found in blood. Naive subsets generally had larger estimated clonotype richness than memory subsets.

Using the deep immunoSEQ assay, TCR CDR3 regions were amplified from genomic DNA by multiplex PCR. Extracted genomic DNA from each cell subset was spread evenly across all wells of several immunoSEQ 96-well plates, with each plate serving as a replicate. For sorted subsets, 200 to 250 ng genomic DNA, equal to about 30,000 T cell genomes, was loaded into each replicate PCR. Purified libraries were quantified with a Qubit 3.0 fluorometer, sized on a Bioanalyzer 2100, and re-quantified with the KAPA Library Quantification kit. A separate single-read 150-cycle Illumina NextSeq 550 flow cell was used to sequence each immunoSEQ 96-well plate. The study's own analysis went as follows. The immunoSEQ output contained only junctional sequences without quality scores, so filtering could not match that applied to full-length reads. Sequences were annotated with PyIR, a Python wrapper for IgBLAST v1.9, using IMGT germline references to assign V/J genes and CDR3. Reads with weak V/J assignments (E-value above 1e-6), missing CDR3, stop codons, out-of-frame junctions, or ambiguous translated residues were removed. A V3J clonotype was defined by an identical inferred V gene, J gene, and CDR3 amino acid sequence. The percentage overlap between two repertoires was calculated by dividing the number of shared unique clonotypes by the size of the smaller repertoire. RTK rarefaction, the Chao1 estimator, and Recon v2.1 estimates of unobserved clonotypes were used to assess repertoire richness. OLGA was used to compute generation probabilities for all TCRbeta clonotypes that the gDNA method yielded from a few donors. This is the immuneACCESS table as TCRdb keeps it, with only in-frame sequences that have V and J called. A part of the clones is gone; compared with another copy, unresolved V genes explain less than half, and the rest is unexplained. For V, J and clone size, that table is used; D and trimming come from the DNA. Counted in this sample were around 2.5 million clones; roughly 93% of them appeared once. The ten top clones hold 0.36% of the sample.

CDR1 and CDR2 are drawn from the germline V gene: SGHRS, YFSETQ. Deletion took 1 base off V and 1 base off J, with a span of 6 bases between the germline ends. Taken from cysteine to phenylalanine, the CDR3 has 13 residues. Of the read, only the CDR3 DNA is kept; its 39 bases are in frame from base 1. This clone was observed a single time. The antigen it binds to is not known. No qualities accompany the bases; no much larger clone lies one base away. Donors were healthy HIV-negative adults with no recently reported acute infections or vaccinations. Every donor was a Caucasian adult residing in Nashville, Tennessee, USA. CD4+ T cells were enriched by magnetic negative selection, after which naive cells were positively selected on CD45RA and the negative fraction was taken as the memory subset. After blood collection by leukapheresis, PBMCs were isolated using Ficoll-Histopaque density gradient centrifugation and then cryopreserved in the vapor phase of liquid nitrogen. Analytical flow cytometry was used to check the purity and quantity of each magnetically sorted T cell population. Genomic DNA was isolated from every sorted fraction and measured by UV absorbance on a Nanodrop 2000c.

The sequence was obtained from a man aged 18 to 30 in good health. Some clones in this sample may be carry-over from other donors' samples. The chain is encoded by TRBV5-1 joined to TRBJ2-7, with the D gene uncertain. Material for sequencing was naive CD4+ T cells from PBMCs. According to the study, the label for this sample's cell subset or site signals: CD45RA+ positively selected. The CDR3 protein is CASSLIGSYEQYF. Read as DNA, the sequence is TGCGCCAGCAGCTTGATAGGGTCCTACGAGCAGTACTTC.